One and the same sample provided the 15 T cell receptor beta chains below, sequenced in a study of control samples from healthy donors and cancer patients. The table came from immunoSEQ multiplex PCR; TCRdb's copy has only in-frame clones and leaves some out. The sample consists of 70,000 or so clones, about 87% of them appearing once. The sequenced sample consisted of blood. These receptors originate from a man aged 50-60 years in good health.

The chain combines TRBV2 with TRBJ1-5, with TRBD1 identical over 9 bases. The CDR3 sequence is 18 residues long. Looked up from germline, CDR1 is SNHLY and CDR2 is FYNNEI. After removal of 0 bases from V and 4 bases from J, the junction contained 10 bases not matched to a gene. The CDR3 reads CASSEALRTGVWNQPQHF. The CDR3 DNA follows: TGTGCCAGCAGTGAAGCGCTTCGGACAGGGGTTTGGAATCAGCCCCAGCATTTT.

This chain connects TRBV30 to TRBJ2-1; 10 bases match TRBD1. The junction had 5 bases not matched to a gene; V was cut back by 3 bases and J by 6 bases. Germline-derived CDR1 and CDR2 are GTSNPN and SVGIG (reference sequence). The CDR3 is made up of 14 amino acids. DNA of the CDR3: TGTGCCTGGAGAATCAGGACAGGGGGCAATGAGCAGTTCTTC. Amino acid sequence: CAWRIRTGGNEQFF.

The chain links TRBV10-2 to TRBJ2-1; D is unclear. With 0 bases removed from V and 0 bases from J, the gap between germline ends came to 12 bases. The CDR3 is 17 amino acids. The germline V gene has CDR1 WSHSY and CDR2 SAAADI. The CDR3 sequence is CASSESSLPSSYNEQFF. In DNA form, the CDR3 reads TGCGCCAGCAGTGAGTCGAGTCTACCTAGCTCCTACAATGAGCAGTTCTTC.

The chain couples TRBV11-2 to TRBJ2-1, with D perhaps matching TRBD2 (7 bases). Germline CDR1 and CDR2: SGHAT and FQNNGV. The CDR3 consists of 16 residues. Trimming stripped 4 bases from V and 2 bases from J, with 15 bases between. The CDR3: CASSSFGGGPYNEQFF. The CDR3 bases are TGTGCCAGCAGCTCGTTTGGCGGGGGCCCCTACAATGAGCAGTTCTTC.

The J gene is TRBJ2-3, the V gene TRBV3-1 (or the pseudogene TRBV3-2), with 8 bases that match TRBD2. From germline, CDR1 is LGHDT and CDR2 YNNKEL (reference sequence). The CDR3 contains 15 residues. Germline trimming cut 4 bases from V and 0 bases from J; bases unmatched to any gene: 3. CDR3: CASSPTSASTDTQYF. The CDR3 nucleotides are TGTGCCAGCAGCCCGACTAGCGCGAGCACAGATACGCAGTATTTT.

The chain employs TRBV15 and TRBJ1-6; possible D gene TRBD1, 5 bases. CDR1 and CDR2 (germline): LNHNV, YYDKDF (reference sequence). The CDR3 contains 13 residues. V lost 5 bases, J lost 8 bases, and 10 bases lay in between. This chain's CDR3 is CATSRGGDSPLHF. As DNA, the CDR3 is TGTGCCACCAGCCGGGGGGGGGATTCACCCCTCCACTTT.

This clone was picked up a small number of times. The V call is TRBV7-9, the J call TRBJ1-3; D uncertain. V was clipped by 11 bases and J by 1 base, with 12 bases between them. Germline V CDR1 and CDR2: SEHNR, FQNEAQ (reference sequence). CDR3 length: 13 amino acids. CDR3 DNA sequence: TGTGCCGGGCCTGGGGTATCTGGAAACACCATATATTTT. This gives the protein CAGPGVSGNTIYF.

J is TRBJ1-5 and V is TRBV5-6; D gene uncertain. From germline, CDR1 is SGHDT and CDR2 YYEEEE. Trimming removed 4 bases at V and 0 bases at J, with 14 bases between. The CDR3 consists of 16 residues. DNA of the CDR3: TGTGCCAGCAGCCTCAGCCCTACTCTTAGCAATCAGCCCCAGCATTTT. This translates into CASSLSPTLSNQPQHF.

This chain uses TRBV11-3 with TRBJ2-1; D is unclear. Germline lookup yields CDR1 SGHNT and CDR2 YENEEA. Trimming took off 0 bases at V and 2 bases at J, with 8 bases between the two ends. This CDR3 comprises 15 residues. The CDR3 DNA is TGTGCCAGCAGCTTAGAAGGGCTAGCCTACAATGAGCAGTTCTTC. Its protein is CASSLEGLAYNEQFF.

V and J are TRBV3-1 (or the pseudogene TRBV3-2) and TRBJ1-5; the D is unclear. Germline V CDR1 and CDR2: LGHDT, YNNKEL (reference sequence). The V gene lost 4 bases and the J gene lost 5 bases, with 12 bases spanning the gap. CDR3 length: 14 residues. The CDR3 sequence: CASSRYQGYQPQHF. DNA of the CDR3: TGTGCCAGCAGCCGGTATCAAGGCTATCAGCCCCAGCATTTT.

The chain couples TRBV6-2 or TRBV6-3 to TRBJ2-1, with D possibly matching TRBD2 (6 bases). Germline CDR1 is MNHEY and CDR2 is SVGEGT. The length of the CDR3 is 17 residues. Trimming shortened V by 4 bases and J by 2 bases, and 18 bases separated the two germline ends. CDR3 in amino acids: CASSSSRAGRAYNEQFF. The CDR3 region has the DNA TGTGCCAGCAGTTCGTCCCGAGCGGGTAGAGCCTACAATGAGCAGTTCTTC.

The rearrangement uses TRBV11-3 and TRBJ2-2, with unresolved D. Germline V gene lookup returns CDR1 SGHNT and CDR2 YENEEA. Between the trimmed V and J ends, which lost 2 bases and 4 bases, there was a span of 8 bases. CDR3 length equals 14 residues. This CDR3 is CASSLQTLTGELFF. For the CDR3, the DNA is TGTGCCAGCAGCTTACAAACCCTCACCGGGGAGCTGTTTTTT.

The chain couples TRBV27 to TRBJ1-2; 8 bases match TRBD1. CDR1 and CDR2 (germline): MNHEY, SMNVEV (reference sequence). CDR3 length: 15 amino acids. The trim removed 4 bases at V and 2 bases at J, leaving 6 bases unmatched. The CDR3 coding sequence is TGTGCCAGCAGTTCCGGCGGACAGGGAAACTATGGCTACACCTTC. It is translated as CASSSGGQGNYGYTF.

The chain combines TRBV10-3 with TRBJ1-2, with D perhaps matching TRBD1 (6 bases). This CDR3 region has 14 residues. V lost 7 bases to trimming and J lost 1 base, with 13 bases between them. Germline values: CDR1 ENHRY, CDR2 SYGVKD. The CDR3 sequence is CAINSDSYNYGYTF. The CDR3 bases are TGTGCCATCAATTCGGACAGTTATAACTATGGCTACACCTTC.

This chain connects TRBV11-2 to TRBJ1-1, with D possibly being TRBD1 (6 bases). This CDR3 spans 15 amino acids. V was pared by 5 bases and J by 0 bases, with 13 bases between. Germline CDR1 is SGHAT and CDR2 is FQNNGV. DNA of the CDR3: TGTGCCAGCAGCCAACTCGGACAGTTGAACACTGAAGCTTTCTTT. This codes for CASSQLGQLNTEAFF.